This T cell receptor beta chain appears in the sequencing data of a study of radiation and T cells in renal cell carcinoma. Regarding the study as a whole: No pretreatment tumor biopsies were available for baseline clonotypes.

The time point here: blood 4 weeks post-SBRT, at nephrectomy. The treatment is: 15 Gy SBRT to primary tumor, nephrectomy 4 weeks later. This clone was counted once. Its antigen is unknown. Clones were sequenced by immunoSEQ multiplex PCR, and TCRdb holds only the in-frame ones, with some missing. The sample lists roughly 92,000 clones, around 84% occurring once. The sequenced sample was blood, obtained from a patient whose treatment included radiotherapy and nephrectomy. The clonotype comes from a man in his 60s with renal cell carcinoma.

The CDR3 is CATSPAGRGGGYEQYF. The CDR3 nucleotides are TGTGCCACCAGCCCCGCGGGGAGAGGAGGGGGCTACGAGCAGTACTTC. The chain joins TRBV15 to TRBJ2-7; either TRBD1 or TRBD2 may supply D (6 bases each). The V gene's germline CDR1 is LNHNV and CDR2 YYDKDF (reference sequence). V shed 5 bases and J shed 3 bases, with 20 bases lying between them. The CDR3 sequence is 16 residues long.